The present T cell receptor (beta chain) was sequenced within a study of OX40 agonist ivuxolimab in advanced cancers. In the study overall: The patients got ivuxolimab, which is an agonistic anti-OX40 (CD134) antibody. People in dose escalation had one of these cancers: hepatocellular carcinoma, melanoma, renal cell or head and neck cancer. Dosing consisted of intravenous ivuxolimab at 0.01 to 10 mg/kg every 2 weeks.

Data came from immunoSEQ multiplex PCR; TCRdb stores just in-frame clones and leaves some out. The repertoire holds some 70,000 clones, with around four fifths as singletons. The sampling schedule covered blood at baseline, cycle 4 day 1, and cycle 7 day 1. V lost 4 bases and J 4 bases, leaving 13 bases between the germline ends. Germline V gene data show CDR1 as MGHRA and CDR2 as YSYEKL. This CDR3 is 14 amino acids long. Here the sequenced sample was CD4+ or CD8+ T cells sorted from blood, taken in a trial of the OX40 agonist ivuxolimab. The clonotype was recovered from an adult with an advanced solid tumor such as melanoma, head and neck, liver or kidney cancer. J is TRBJ1-1 and V is TRBV4-1; D remains ambiguous. This CDR3 is CASSPRDVSTEAFF. CDR3 nucleotides: TGCGCCAGCAGCCCTAGGGATGTAAGCACTGAAGCTTTCTTT.